This entry lists 8 T cell receptor beta chains sequenced from one sample in a study of T cells in Graves' hyperthyroidism and ophthalmopathy. Amplification of TCR beta CDR3 regions used RNA as the template. The HTBI set primed first-round TCR CDR3 RT-PCR. TCRdb itself ran the multiplex PCR reads through MiXCR, one entry per CDR3 protein. The sample consists of some 600,000 distinct CDR3 sequences, about 43% of them appearing once. The source material was peripheral blood or thyroid tissue (not recorded which). These receptors were obtained from a woman younger than 35 with Graves' hyperthyroidism.

Points on this clonotype: Given the absence of the conserved phenylalanine or tryptophan at the CDR3 end, a read error is likely. Because the CDR3's place on the DNA is in doubt, the DNA is left out and the CDR3 is given as listed by TCRdb. The gene calls are TRBV7-8 and TRBJ2-7; TRBD2 reflects the table's D call only, with no check against the DNA. Including both end residues, the CDR3 is 11 amino acids long. CDR1 SGHVS and CDR2 FQNEAQ come from the germline V gene. CDR3 loop: CASSLVGGGSI.

The J gene is TRBJ2-5, the V gene TRBV20-1; D unresolved. Looked up from germline, CDR1 is DFQATT and CDR2 is SNEGSKA (reference sequence). The CDR3 sequence is 12 residues long. The V gene lost 0 bases and the J gene lost 8 bases, with 10 bases spanning the gap. The CDR3 is CSARDGHQTQYF. DNA for the CDR3: TGCAGTGCTAGAGATGGGCACCAAACCCAGTACTTC.

Concerning this clonotype: The germline gene is not matched at one end of the junction; a read error may be the cause. This chain uses TRBV11-2 with TRBJ1-1, with TRBD1 matching 8 bases. Germline V lookup: CDR1 SGHAT, CDR2 FQNNGV. This CDR3 region has 17 residues. The CDR3 bases are TGCGCCAGCAGCCAACCCGGGAAGGACAGGGAGGGCACTGAAGCTTTCTTT. Residues: CASSQPGKDREGTEAFF.

The genes are TRBV29-1 and TRBJ2-7; a possible D gene is TRBD2 (7 bases). Germline CDR1 is SQVTM and CDR2 is ANQGSEA. Trimming took 3 bases from V and 3 from J, leaving 12 bases between them. The CDR3 covers 13 residues. The CDR3 DNA follows: TGCAGCGTTGAGGGAGGGGGAGGCTACGAGCAGTACTTC. This translates into CSVEGGGGYEQYF.

In DNA form, the CDR3 reads TGTGCCAGCAGCTGGGAGGTAGGGGCCTACGAGCAGTACTTC. Residues: CASSWEVGAYEQYF. This chain links TRBV7-6 with TRBJ2-7; tentatively, D is TRBD2 (6 bases). Germline CDR1 reads SGHVS; CDR2 reads FNYEAQ. The CDR3 is 14 amino acids. Trimming stripped 4 bases from V and 2 bases from J, with 12 bases between.

The genes are TRBV25-1 and TRBJ1-2, with 9 bases fitting TRBD1. The trim removed 6 bases at V and 6 bases at J, leaving 11 bases unmatched. This CDR3 comprises 15 residues. Germline loops: CDR1 MGHDK, CDR2 SYGVNS. The CDR3 here is CASSISRDRDHGYTF. The CDR3 coding sequence is TGTGCCAGCAGCATTTCCCGGGACAGGGACCATGGCTACACCTTC.

The chain combines TRBV10-2 with TRBJ2-7; TRBD2 matches 12 bases. The CDR3 covers 16 residues. With V trimmed by 9 bases and J by 0 bases, 9 bases remained unmatched. Germline V CDR1 and CDR2: WSHSY, SAAADI. The DNA of the CDR3 is TGCGCCAGTGTCGGGACTAGCGGGCCCTTCTCCTACGAGCAGTACTTC. Translation gives CASVGTSGPFSYEQYF.

The chain couples TRBV29-1 to TRBJ2-7; 7 bases fit TRBD2. Germline V CDR1 and CDR2: SQVTM, ANQGSEA. The CDR3 is made up of 14 amino acids. CDR3 protein: CSAPPGRISYEQYF. DNA for the CDR3: TGCAGTGCTCCCCCCGGGAGGATCTCCTACGAGCAGTACTTC.